Listed here are 30 T cell receptor beta chains from one sample, sequenced in a study of T-cell reconstitution after alpha-beta-depleted transplantation in children. The TCRbeta library was prepared with unique molecular identifiers. TCRdb ran MiXCR on the PCR reads and lists one entry per CDR3 protein. In the table there are 260,000 or so distinct CDR3 sequences, more than 10% of which are singletons. This specimen consisted of PBMCs from the stem cell graft donor, obtained from the stem cell graft. These receptors were taken from a human donor who donated a stem cell graft to a child with acute lymphoblastic leukemia.

The V gene is TRBV2, the J gene TRBJ1-4; possible D gene TRBD1, 5 bases. V lost 3 bases and J lost 4, with 9 bases in between. Germline assignment: CDR1 SNHLY and CDR2 FYNNEI. This CDR3 has 14 amino acids. The CDR3 region has the DNA TGTGCCAGCAGTGACCAGGGCTTTAATGAAAAACTGTTTTTT. This sequence encodes CASSDQGFNEKLFF.

Ten or more counts support this clonotype. The CDR3 is CASSPLPGQGKYF. The CDR3 region has the DNA TGTGCCAGCAGTCCCCTCCCGGGACAGGGGAAGTATTTT. The chain employs TRBV12-3 or TRBV12-4 and TRBJ2-3, with TRBD1 matching 10 bases. The trim removed 5 bases at V and 13 bases at J, leaving 9 bases unmatched. This CDR3 is 13 amino acids long.

Many counts were recorded for this clonotype. J is TRBJ1-6 and V is TRBV18, with D uncertain. Trimming cost V 3 bases and J 0 bases, with 12 bases left between them. Germline V CDR1 and CDR2: KGHSH, LQKENI. This CDR3 has 17 residues. In DNA, the CDR3 is TGTGCCAGCTCACCGAGGACGGAAAGCTCCTATAATTCACCCCTCCACTTT. This codes for CASSPRTESSYNSPLHF.

Note on this clonotype: A read error may explain this, as a much larger clone is one base away. The chain employs TRBV29-1 and TRBJ2-1; 9 bases match TRBD2. CDR3 size: 18 residues. Germline CDR1 is SQVTM and CDR2 is ANQGSEA. J lost 0 bases, V lost 8 bases, and 17 bases had no gene match. The CDR3 sequence: CSILASGGPVSSYNEQFF. The CDR3 DNA sequence: TGCAGCATCCTAGCAAGCGGGGGGCCTGTCAGCTCCTACAATGAGCAGTTCTTC.

This clonotype was counted a few times. This chain uses TRBV19 with TRBJ1-1; TRBD1 agrees at 8 bases. Germline lookup yields CDR1 LNHDA and CDR2 SQIVND (reference sequence). CDR3 size: 14 residues. Trimming removed 3 bases from V and 10 bases from J; junction bases left unmatched: 10. The CDR3: CASSMGKDRGSAFF. The CDR3 nucleotides are TGTGCCAGTAGTATGGGAAAAGACAGGGGTTCAGCTTTCTTT.

The CDR3 sequence: CASTTTGEGYGYTF. Here the CDR3 DNA reads TGTGCCAGCACCACGACAGGGGAGGGCTATGGCTACACCTTC. The gene calls are TRBV28 and TRBJ1-2, with 8 bases that match TRBD1. V shed 7 bases and J 4 bases; nucleotides not matched to a gene: 8. Germline V gene lookup returns CDR1 MDHEN and CDR2 SYDVKM. This CDR3 comprises 14 residues.

This clonotype was counted at least ten times. This chain joins TRBV29-1 and TRBJ2-1, with a tentative D call TRBD2 (7 bases). The V gene's germline CDR1 is SQVTM and CDR2 ANQGSEA. The V and J ends lost 8 bases and 5 bases respectively, with 19 bases between them. This CDR3 has 14 amino acids. The CDR3 sequence is CSYGGGGWNNEQFF. The CDR3, as DNA: TGCAGCTACGGGGGAGGGGGATGGAACAATGAGCAGTTCTTC.

In its sample, this clonotype was seen many times. CDR3 nucleotides: TGCAGTGCTAGAGATCAAGGCCATGAGCAGTTCTTC. As protein: CSARDQGHEQFF. The chain couples TRBV20-1 to TRBJ2-1; no reliable D call. The CDR3 is 12 amino acids. Trimming removed 0 bases at V and 8 bases at J, with 8 bases between. CDR1 and CDR2 from the germline V gene are DFQATT and SNEGSKA (reference sequence).

Remarks on this clonotype: Sequence at one end of the junction differs from germline and may be a read error. This chain connects TRBV20-1 to TRBJ2-6; 7 positions match TRBD1. Germline CDR1 DFQATT, CDR2 SNEGSKA (reference sequence). The CDR3 length is 15 residues. CDR3 in amino acids: CSARDLDKGANGLTF. The CDR3 DNA sequence: TGCAGTGCTAGAGATCTAGATAAGGGGGCCAACGGCCTGACTTTC.

This rearrangement joins TRBV6-1 to TRBJ2-7; D possibly uses TRBD1 or TRBD2 (6 bases each). Germline CDR1 reads MNHNS; CDR2 reads SASEGT. The CDR3 covers 14 residues. Deletions cut 7 bases from V and 5 bases from J, with 18 bases between. CDR3 nucleotides: TGTGCCAGCAACTACGGGGGCGCGGGCCACGAGCAGTACTTC. Translation: CASNYGGAGHEQYF.

This clonotype has at least ten counts. This chain links TRBV4-3 with TRBJ2-6; D is undetermined. V shed 3 bases and J shed 0 bases, with 9 bases lying between them. Germline V CDR1 and CDR2: LGHNA, YSLEER. The CDR3 totals 16 residues. The CDR3 nucleotides are TGCGCCAGCAGCCACCTTTCGGGCTCTGGGGCCAACGTCCTGACTTTC. Protein product: CASSHLSGSGANVLTF.

This clonotype was seen repeatedly, ten times or more. V and J are TRBV7-9 and TRBJ2-7; D assignment may be TRBD1 or TRBD2 (5 bases each). Trimming cost V 5 bases and J 0 bases, with 14 bases left between them. Per the germline V gene, CDR1 is SEHNR and CDR2 is FQNEAQ (reference sequence). CDR3 length: 15 amino acids. CDR3 sequence reads: CASSLVEGSSYEQYF. DNA of the CDR3: TGTGCCAGCAGCCTGGTCGAGGGGAGCTCCTACGAGCAGTACTTC.

The chain employs TRBV7-9 and TRBJ2-7, with D possibly matching TRBD1 (5 bases). V was cut by 4 bases and J by 2 bases, with 12 bases left in between. The V gene's germline CDR1 is SEHNR and CDR2 FQNEAQ (reference sequence). CDR3 length equals 14 residues. The CDR3 is CASSSPTEAYEQYF. CDR3 nucleotides: TGTGCCAGCAGCTCCCCGACAGAAGCCTACGAGCAGTACTTC.

This clonotype has ten or more counts. The gene calls are TRBV6-2 or TRBV6-3 and TRBJ1-2; weak D call: TRBD1 (6 bases). The germline V gene encodes CDR1 MNHEY and CDR2 SVGEGT. V shed 7 bases and J shed 2 bases, with 17 bases lying between them. The CDR3 length is 15 residues. CDR3 bases: TGTGCCAGCACCAACGGGGGGCTGGTAAACTATGGCTACACCTTC. It is translated as CASTNGGLVNYGYTF.

This clonotype was recorded a few times. The gene calls are TRBV30 and TRBJ1-4, with TRBD1 as a possible D gene (6 bases). V lost 0 bases to trimming and J lost 8 bases, with 10 bases between them. Germline V gene lookup returns CDR1 GTSNPN and CDR2 SVGIG (reference sequence). The CDR3 covers 13 residues. CDR3 sequence (DNA): TGTGCCTGGAGTGTACGGGGGGGCGAAAAACTGTTTTTT. It yields the protein CAWSVRGGEKLFF. Together with reference TRBV30 and TRBJ1-4, the CDR3 gives the full variable domain: SQTIHQWPATLVQPVGSPLSLECTVEGTSNPNLYWYRQAAGRGLQLLFYSVGIGQISSEVPQNLSASRPQDRQFILSSKKLLLSDSGFYLCAWSVRGGEKLFFGSGTQLSVL.

This clonotype was seen repeatedly, ten times or more. The chain links TRBV11-2 to TRBJ2-4; unclear D gene. CDR1 and CDR2 from the germline V gene are SGHAT and FQNNGV. Deletions cut 5 bases from V and 2 bases from J, with 13 bases between. This CDR3 has 15 residues. CDR3 amino acids: CASSAVSMPKNIQYF. Here the CDR3 DNA reads TGTGCCAGCAGCGCAGTCTCTATGCCCAAAAACATTCAGTACTTC. The full variable domain, with the rest looked up from reference TRBV11-2 and TRBJ2-4, is EAGVAQSPRYKIIEKRQSVAFWCNPISGHATLYWYQQILGQGPKLLIQFQNNGVVDDSQLPKDRFSAERLKGVDSTLKIQPAKLEDSAVYLCASSAVSMPKNIQYFGAGTRLSVL.

At least ten counts were recorded for this clonotype. The V gene is TRBV5-5, the J gene TRBJ1-3, with no clear D. The CDR3 runs to 17 residues. Per the germline V gene, CDR1 is SGHKS and CDR2 is YYEKEE (reference sequence). V lost 1 base to trimming and J lost 3 bases, with 17 bases between them. The CDR3 region is CASSLLIGTSVGNTIYF. DNA for the CDR3: TGTGCCAGCAGCTTGTTGATTGGCACCTCAGTTGGAAACACCATATATTTT.

The genes are TRBV5-2 and TRBJ2-7; the table's D call of TRBD2 was not tested on the DNA. TRBV5-2 is termed a pseudogene. This CDR3 has 14 residues. In DNA form, the CDR3 reads TGTGCCATGGGCCCTGGCGTCCTTCTCTACGAGCAGTACTTC. Translation gives CAMGPGVLLYEQYF.

This clonotype was observed many times. The chain recombines TRBV14 with TRBJ2-7; no definite D call. V was pared by 4 bases and J by 0 bases, with 7 bases between. Germline CDR1 reads SGHDN; CDR2 reads FVKESK. The CDR3 is 13 residues long. In DNA form, the CDR3 reads TGTGCCAGCAGCCTTATCAACTCCTACGAGCAGTACTTC. Its protein is CASSLINSYEQYF.

This clonotype was observed a few times. The rearrangement joins TRBV11-2 to TRBJ2-7, with D uncertain. Trimming removed 1 base from V and 9 bases from J, with 10 bases in between. The CDR3 spans 12 residues. Germline loops: CDR1 SGHAT, CDR2 FQNNGV. CDR3 sequence: CASSLVRQWQYF. CDR3 in DNA: TGTGCCAGCAGCTTAGTTCGGCAGTGGCAGTACTTC.

This clonotype was observed at least ten times. The rearrangement links TRBV11-1 to TRBJ2-5; 7 bases are a match to TRBD2. CDR3 length: 17 residues. V was clipped by 2 bases and J by 5 bases; unmatched bases: 14. The V gene's germline CDR1 is SGHAT and CDR2 FQDESV (reference sequence). This CDR3 reads CASSLRAGRENKETQYF. In nucleotides, the CDR3 is TGTGCCAGCAGCTTAAGGGCCGGGCGGGAGAATAAGGAGACCCAGTACTTC.

V gene TRBV27 combines with J gene TRBJ1-1, with D possibly being TRBD1 (5 bases). The CDR3 is 15 residues long. The V gene's germline CDR1 is MNHEY and CDR2 SMNVEV (reference sequence). With 5 bases removed from V and 0 bases from J, the gap between germline ends came to 13 bases. The CDR3 region is CASSPLGRLNTEAFF. In nucleotides, the CDR3 is TGTGCCAGCAGTCCGTTGGGACGGCTGAACACTGAAGCTTTCTTT.

Ten or more counts support this clonotype. The J gene is TRBJ2-1, the V gene TRBV6-5; 11 positions agree with TRBD2. Losses at the gene ends were 7 bases for V and 5 bases for J; bases not matched to a gene: 10. The CDR3 runs to 16 residues. Germline CDR1 is MNHEY and CDR2 is SVGAGI. The CDR3 sequence is CASTTRLAGGDNEQFF. CDR3 DNA: TGTGCCAGCACCACCCGGCTAGCGGGAGGTGACAATGAGCAGTTCTTC.

At least ten counts were recorded for this clonotype. The V and J genes are TRBV28 and TRBJ1-3; possibly TRBD1 for D (5 bases). Trimming shortened V by 2 bases and J by 0 bases, and 23 bases separated the two germline ends. Germline assignment: CDR1 MDHEN and CDR2 SYDVKM. This CDR3 is 20 amino acids long. The CDR3 nucleotides read TGTGCCAGCAGTTTAGGGTTCTGGGACTCGGACATCTACTCTGGAAACACCATATATTTT. This sequence encodes CASSLGFWDSDIYSGNTIYF.

This clonotype turned up a few times. The chain joins TRBV7-3 to TRBJ2-1, with TRBD2 matching over 11 bases. CDR3 length: 15 residues. V shed 5 bases, J shed 7 bases, and the junction held 7 bases outside the gene matches. Germline CDR1 and CDR2: SGHTA and FQGTGA. CDR3 DNA sequence: TGTGCCAGCAGCACCGGGACTAGCGGATTTAATGAGCAGTTCTTC. Amino acid sequence: CASSTGTSGFNEQFF.

This clonotype has ten or more counts. The V call is TRBV20-1, the J call TRBJ2-1, with 8 bases aligning to TRBD1. Trimming removed 2 bases from V and 5 bases from J; junction bases left unmatched: 5. The CDR3 sequence is 14 residues long. From germline, CDR1 is DFQATT and CDR2 SNEGSKA (reference sequence). The CDR3: CSARPQGANNEQFF. The CDR3 coding sequence is TGCAGTGCTAGACCCCAGGGGGCAAACAATGAGCAGTTCTTC.

This clonotype was counted a few times. V usage is TRBV7-9 and J usage is TRBJ2-7; D gene uncertain. In germline, CDR1 is SEHNR, CDR2 FQNEAQ (reference sequence). The CDR3 runs to 12 residues. Trimming removed 7 bases at V and 7 bases at J, with 14 bases between. This CDR3 is CASTTITGEQYF. Written as DNA, the CDR3 is TGTGCCAGCACCACCATCACGGGTGAGCAGTACTTC.

For this clonotype: A read error may produce the germline difference seen at one junction end. The V call is TRBV7-2, the J call TRBJ2-7, with D maybe TRBD1 (6 bases). CDR1 is SGHTA and CDR2 is FQGNSA in the germline V gene. The CDR3 covers 17 residues. The chain's CDR3 is CATSLALRDRTTYEQYF. The CDR3 DNA follows: TGTGCCACCAGCTTAGCGCTTAGAGACAGGACAACCTACGAGCAGTACTTC.

The chain recombines TRBV4-2 with TRBJ2-2; no firm D call. The CDR3 covers 17 residues. Per the germline V gene, CDR1 is LGHNA and CDR2 is YNFKEQ. Deletions cut 1 base from V and 0 bases from J, with 12 bases between. The CDR3 protein is CASSQAVSLANTGELFF. The DNA of the CDR3 is TGTGCCAGCAGCCAAGCCGTCAGTTTAGCGAACACCGGGGAGCTGTTTTTT.

This clonotype occurred many times. This chain links TRBV24-1 with TRBJ2-3; unclear D gene. Trimming took 3 bases from V and 6 from J, leaving 9 bases between them. Germline CDR1 is KGHDR and CDR2 is SFDVKD. The CDR3 is 13 residues long. CDR3 bases: TGTGCCACCAGTGATGACGTTAGGGATACGCAGTATTTT. This sequence encodes CATSDDVRDTQYF.